One sample yielded the 18 T cell receptor beta chains listed below, sequenced in a study of T-cell memory formation after mild COVID-19. In TCRdb, the 5' RACE reads were re-called with MiXCR into one record per CDR3 protein. Counted here are about 210,000 distinct CDR3 sequences, around 26% occurring once; the ten biggest clones make up around 10%. Sequencing input: PBMCs or a T cell subset sorted from them (not recorded which). The receptor source for this set is an adult woman who had mild COVID-19 (a few samples of this study predate the infection). Cell type and time point are not known.

The chain combines TRBV7-8 with TRBJ2-1, with D tentatively TRBD2 (6 bases). Trimming left V 5 bases short and J 6 bases short, with 29 bases between. The germline V gene has CDR1 SGHVS and CDR2 FQNEAQ. The CDR3 is 19 amino acids. This CDR3 reads CASSVRQMGDLRHPNEQFF. The DNA of the CDR3 is TGTGCCAGCAGCGTTCGACAAATGGGGGACTTGCGGCACCCCAATGAGCAGTTCTTC.

This chain uses TRBV7-3 with TRBJ2-2; 10 bases are shared with TRBD2. The CDR3 length is 16 residues. Germline values: CDR1 SGHTA, CDR2 FQGTGA. V gave up 2 bases and J gave up 6 bases; unmatched junction bases: 6. For the CDR3, the DNA is TGTGCCAGCAGCTTATCGAGCGGGAGGGCCTCCGGGGAGCTGTTTTTT. This gives the protein CASSLSSGRASGELFF.

The chain links TRBV6-5 to TRBJ1-1; weak D call: TRBD1 (5 bases). The CDR3 extends over 16 amino acids. Trimming took off 7 bases at V and 5 bases at J, with 23 bases between the two ends. Germline V gene data show CDR1 as MNHEY and CDR2 as SVGAGI. The DNA of the CDR3 is TGTGCCAGCACCACAGCCTTTTTGGCGAGGGGTACTGAAGCTTTCTTT. Protein: CASTTAFLARGTEAFF.

There are a few counts of this clonotype. The chain has TRBV30 and TRBJ2-3; no definite D call. The CDR3 consists of 13 residues. The V end was cut by 0 bases, the J end by 1 base, with 5 bases between. Per germline, CDR1 GTSNPN and CDR2 SVGIG (reference sequence). The CDR3 protein is CAWSVRGTDTQYF. The DNA for the CDR3 is TGTGCCTGGAGTGTTCGTGGCACAGATACGCAGTATTTT.

This clonotype was observed a few times. The chain has TRBV30 and TRBJ2-7; 9 bases line up with TRBD1. With V trimmed by 5 bases and J by 4 bases, 12 bases remained unmatched. Germline V CDR1 and CDR2: GTSNPN, SVGIG (reference sequence). The CDR3 spans 15 residues. The CDR3 DNA reads as TGTGCCTGGCTCTCCCCGGGACAGGGAGTATACGAGCAGTACTTC. This codes for CAWLSPGQGVYEQYF.

The chain joins TRBV11-2 to TRBJ2-3; a possible D gene is TRBD2 (5 bases). The germline CDR1 and CDR2 sequences are SGHAT and FQNNGV. V was pared by 4 bases and J by 1 base, with 9 bases between. CDR3 length: 14 residues. CDR3 loop: CASSSRGGTDTQYF. The CDR3 DNA follows: TGTGCCAGCAGCTCCCGGGGTGGCACAGATACGCAGTATTTT.

The genes are TRBV6-1 and TRBJ2-1, with TRBD2 identical over 9 bases. The germline V gene has CDR1 MNHNS and CDR2 SASEGT. The CDR3 spans 14 residues. V shed 5 bases and J 7 bases; nucleotides not matched to a gene: 6. DNA of the CDR3: TGTGCCAGCAGTAGGCTAGCGGGGTTTAATGAGCAGTTCTTC. Protein: CASSRLAGFNEQFF.

The chain employs TRBV3-1 and TRBJ2-5, with unresolved D. The CDR3 is 14 amino acids. V was shortened by 6 bases and J by 3 bases, with 14 bases between the two germline ends. Per the germline V gene, CDR1 is LGHDT and CDR2 is YNNKEL (reference sequence). The CDR3 loop is CASSPTLGKETQYF. The DNA for the CDR3 is TGTGCCAGCAGTCCAACGCTCGGAAAAGAGACCCAGTACTTC.

Many counts were recorded for this clonotype. The chain joins TRBV18 to TRBJ2-3, with D unclear. Trimming cost V 3 bases and J 0 bases, with 10 bases left between them. Germline V gene data show CDR1 as KGHSH and CDR2 as LQKENI. CDR3 length: 15 amino acids. The CDR3 reads CASSPDFLSTDTQYF. Here the CDR3 DNA reads TGTGCCAGCTCACCTGACTTCCTAAGCACAGATACGCAGTATTTT. Full variable domain (rest looked up from reference TRBV18 and TRBJ2-3): NAGVMQNPRHLVRRRGQEARLRCSPMKGHSHVYWYRQLPEEGLKFMVYLQKENIIDESGMPKERFSAEFPKEGPSILRIQQVVRGDSAAYFCASSPDFLSTDTQYFGPGTRLTVL.

The chain uses TRBV6-2 or TRBV6-3 and TRBJ2-7, with TRBD2 identical over 8 bases. This CDR3 is 14 amino acids long. Looked up from germline, CDR1 is MNHEY and CDR2 is SVGEGT. V shed 10 bases, J shed 3 bases, and the junction held 11 bases outside the gene matches. CDR3 residues: CATLTSGGDYEQYF. DNA for the CDR3: TGTGCCACCCTTACTAGCGGCGGAGACTACGAGCAGTACTTC.

V and J are TRBV29-1 and TRBJ2-7, with 7 bases aligning to TRBD2. The CDR3 has 13 residues. Germline CDR1 SQVTM, CDR2 ANQGSEA. Trimming cost V 8 bases and J 7 bases; bases outside gene matches: 14. DNA of the CDR3: TGCAGCTACCGGGCCCCCGGGGGGATGGAGCAGTACTTC. It is translated as CSYRAPGGMEQYF.

This rearrangement joins TRBV11-2 to TRBJ2-5; no reliable D call. There are 17 residues in the CDR3. Germline V lookup: CDR1 SGHAT, CDR2 FQNNGV. The V gene lost 0 bases and the J gene lost 1 base, with 15 bases spanning the gap. CDR3 DNA sequence: TGTGCCAGCAGCTTAGATAGTTGGCAACAGCCCCAAGAGACCCAGTACTTC. It codes for CASSLDSWQQPQETQYF.

The V call is TRBV4-1, the J call TRBJ2-2, with D unresolved. Trimming took 1 base from V and 7 from J, leaving 4 bases between them. The CDR3 sequence is 12 residues long. Germline V CDR1 and CDR2: MGHRA, YSYEKL. The CDR3 sequence is CASSQGIGELFF. The CDR3 DNA sequence: TGCGCCAGCAGCCAAGGGATCGGGGAGCTGTTTTTT.

The CDR3: CASRNGQGAEQYF. The DNA for the CDR3 is TGTGCCAGCAGAAACGGACAGGGAGCCGAGCAGTACTTC. The gene calls are TRBV7-9 and TRBJ2-7, with 8 bases lining up with TRBD1. The CDR3 runs 13 residues. V dropped 6 bases and J dropped 6; count of bases not matched to a gene: 7. Germline CDR1 reads SEHNR; CDR2 reads FQNEAQ (reference sequence).

The chain employs TRBV5-4 and TRBJ2-1; D is ambiguous. CDR1 and CDR2 (germline): SGHNT, YYREEE (reference sequence). Trimming removed 4 bases at V and 2 bases at J, with 16 bases between. The CDR3 totals 16 residues. The CDR3 protein is CASSRLLGEAYNEQFF. In nucleotides, the CDR3 is TGTGCCAGCAGCCGCCTCTTAGGTGAGGCCTACAATGAGCAGTTCTTC.

This chain joins TRBV2 and TRBJ2-1, with D possibly matching TRBD1 (6 bases). CDR3 length equals 14 residues. Per germline, CDR1 SNHLY and CDR2 FYNNEI. Between the trimmed V and J ends, which lost 7 bases and 7 bases, there was a span of 17 bases. CDR3 loop: CASKGTPRANEQFF. The CDR3 DNA is TGTGCCAGCAAAGGGACACCCCGAGCAAATGAGCAGTTCTTC.

The chain couples TRBV7-8 to TRBJ2-3, with TRBD2 matching 8 bases. The CDR3 covers 17 residues. V lost 5 bases to trimming and J lost 2 bases; unmatched junction nucleotides: 12. Germline CDR1 and CDR2: SGHVS and FQNEAQ. CDR3 nucleotides: TGTGCCAGCAGCCCACATCAGAGGCGGGAGGACACAGATACGCAGTATTTT. Its protein product is CASSPHQRREDTDTQYF. Full variable domain (missing parts from reference TRBV7-8 and TRBJ2-3): GAGVSQSPRYKVAKRGQDVALRCDPISGHVSLFWYQQALGQGPEFLTYFQNEAQLDKSGLPSDRFFAERPEGSVSTLKIQRTQQEDSAVYLCASSPHQRREDTDTQYFGPGTRLTVL.

This clonotype was seen a handful of times. The chain has TRBV25-1 and TRBJ1-6, with 8 bases fitting TRBD1. V was clipped by 7 bases and J by 5 bases; unmatched bases: 4. Germline CDR1 and CDR2: MGHDK and SYGVNS. The CDR3 runs to 14 residues. The CDR3, as DNA: TGTGCCAGCAATCGACAGGGGAATAATTCACCCCTCCACTTT. The encoded protein is CASNRQGNNSPLHF.